This TCR beta chain was observed in a study of blood T cell repertoires in COVID-19. The wider study: Material from acute and convalescent COVID-19 was sourced from the United States, Italy and Spain. The analysed material was cDNA or gDNA that came from T cells, B-cell-depleted T cells, or PBMCs.

Authors' processing steps: From reference gene primer amplification, estimates of nucleated cell counts were derived. TCRdb's table, derived via immunoSEQ multiplex PCR, lists solely in-frame clones and lacks some. The DNA gave D and trimming, while V, J and clone size come from that table. The sample includes about 310,000 clones, about 91% of them seen just once. Cohort placement rested on clinical history that participants reported themselves. The CDR3 runs to 13 residues. With 6 bases removed from V and 4 bases from J, the gap between germline ends came to 10 bases. The V gene's germline CDR1 is LNHDA and CDR2 SQIVND (reference sequence).

Sequenced sample: PBMCs or T cells enriched from blood (not recorded which). The TCR sequence derives from a woman aged 40-49 years who had recovered from COVID-19. This chain connects TRBV19 to TRBJ2-1; D gene ambiguous. Here the CDR3 DNA reads TGTGCCAGTAGAAGAACCCTATACAATGAGCAGTTCTTC. Translated, it gives CASRRTLYNEQFF.